This section outlines one T cell receptor (beta chain) sequence together with its context. These data belong to a study of blood T cell repertoires in COVID-19. Study-wide context: Some COVID-19 samples were acute and others convalescent; all came from the United States, Italy and Spain.

As handled by the study authors: Nucleated cell counts were estimated from reference gene primer amplification. TCRdb's copy holds only in-frame clones and misses some; the assay was immunoSEQ multiplex PCR. The V and J calls and clone size were taken over from that table, and D and trimming were inferred from the DNA. The table lists some 240,000 clones, about nine tenths of them singletons. With 4 bases removed from V and 5 bases from J, the gap between germline ends came to 11 bases. There are 13 residues in the CDR3. Per the germline V gene, CDR1 is LGHDT and CDR2 is YNNKEL (reference sequence). The sample comprised peripheral blood. This chain uses TRBV3-1 (or the pseudogene TRBV3-2) with TRBJ1-1; no clear D. The receptor comes from a man aged 60-69 years who had recovered from COVID-19. The CDR3 is CASSRETGTEAFF. In DNA, the CDR3 is TGTGCCAGCAGCCGAGAGACTGGAACTGAAGCTTTCTTT.